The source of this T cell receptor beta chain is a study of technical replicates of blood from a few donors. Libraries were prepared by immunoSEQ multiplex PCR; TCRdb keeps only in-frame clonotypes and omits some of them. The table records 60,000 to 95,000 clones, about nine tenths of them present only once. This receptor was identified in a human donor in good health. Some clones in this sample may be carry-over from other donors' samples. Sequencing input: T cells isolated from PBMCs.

CDR3 amino acids: CASSAQGADGYTF. CDR3 DNA sequence: TGTGCCAGCAGTGCACAGGGAGCAGATGGCTACACCTTC. The genes are TRBV6-5 and TRBJ1-2; TRBD1 might be the D (6 bases). Trimming took off 5 bases at V and 6 bases at J, with 13 bases between the two ends. Germline CDR1 is MNHEY and CDR2 is SVGAGI. The CDR3 contains 13 residues.